These 2 T cell receptor beta chains originate from one sample sequenced in a study of PD-L1 blockade in urothelial cancer. Repertoires were generated with immunoSEQ multiplex PCR, while TCRdb's copy carries only in-frame clones and drops some. The repertoire consists of 45,000 to 60,000 clones, with over 70% occurring once and the leading ten covering about 5.6%. This specimen was PBMCs, taken around atezolizumab (anti-PD-L1) treatment. These receptors were obtained from a man in his forties with urothelial cancer.

The chain recombines TRBV11-2 with TRBJ2-2, with D tentatively TRBD1 (6 bases). This CDR3 spans 15 amino acids. Per germline, CDR1 SGHAT and CDR2 FQNNGV. V dropped 2 bases and J dropped 5 bases, with 12 bases sitting between them. CDR3 DNA: TGTGCCAGCAGCTTAAGCCCCGACAGGACCGGGGAGCTGTTTTTT. As protein: CASSLSPDRTGELFF.

The V and J genes are TRBV4-3 and TRBJ1-2, with 7 positions matching TRBD1. Germline V gene data show CDR1 as LGHNA and CDR2 as YSLEER. This CDR3 region has 15 residues. The J segment lost 4 bases and the V segment lost 0 bases, leaving 5 bases of the junction unmatched. For the CDR3, the DNA is TGCGCCAGCAGCCAAGATAGAGGGACAGCCTATGGCTACACCTTC. Encoded protein: CASSQDRGTAYGYTF.